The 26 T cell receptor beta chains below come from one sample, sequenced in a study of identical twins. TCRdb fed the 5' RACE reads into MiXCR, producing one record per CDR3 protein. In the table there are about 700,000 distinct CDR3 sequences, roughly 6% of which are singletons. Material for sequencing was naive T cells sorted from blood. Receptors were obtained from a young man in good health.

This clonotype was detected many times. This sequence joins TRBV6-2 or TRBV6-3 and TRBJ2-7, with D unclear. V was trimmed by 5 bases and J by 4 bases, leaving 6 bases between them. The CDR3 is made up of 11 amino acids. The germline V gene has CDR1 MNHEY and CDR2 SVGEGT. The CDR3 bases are TGTGCCAGCAGTGTGACTTACGAGCAGTACTTC. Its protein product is CASSVTYEQYF.

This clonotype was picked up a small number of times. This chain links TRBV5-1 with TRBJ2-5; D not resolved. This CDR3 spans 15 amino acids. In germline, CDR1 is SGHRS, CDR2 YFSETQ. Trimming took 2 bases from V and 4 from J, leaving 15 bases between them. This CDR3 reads CASSLTDWSGETQYF. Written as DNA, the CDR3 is TGCGCCAGCAGCTTAACCGACTGGTCAGGAGAGACCCAGTACTTC.

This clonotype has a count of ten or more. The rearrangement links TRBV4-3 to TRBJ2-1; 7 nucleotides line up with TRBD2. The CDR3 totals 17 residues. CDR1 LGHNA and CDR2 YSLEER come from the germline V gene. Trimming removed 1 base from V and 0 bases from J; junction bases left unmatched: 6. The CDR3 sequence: CASSQVPSGSSYNEQFF. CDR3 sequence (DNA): TGCGCCAGCAGCCAAGTTCCTAGCGGTAGCTCCTACAATGAGCAGTTCTTC.

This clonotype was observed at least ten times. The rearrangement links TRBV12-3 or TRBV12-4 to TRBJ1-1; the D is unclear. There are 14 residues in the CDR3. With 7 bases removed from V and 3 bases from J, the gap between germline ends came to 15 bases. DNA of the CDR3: TGTGCCAGCACTATACATGGAGCGGACACTGAAGCTTTCTTT. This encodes CASTIHGADTEAFF.

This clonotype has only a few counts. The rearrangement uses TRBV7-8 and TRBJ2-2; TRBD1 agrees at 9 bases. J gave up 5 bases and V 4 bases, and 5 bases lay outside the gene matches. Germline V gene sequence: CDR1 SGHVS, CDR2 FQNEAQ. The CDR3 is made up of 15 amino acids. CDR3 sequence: CASSWTGVMTGELFF. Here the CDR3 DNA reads TGTGCCAGCAGCTGGACAGGGGTTATGACCGGGGAGCTGTTTTTT.

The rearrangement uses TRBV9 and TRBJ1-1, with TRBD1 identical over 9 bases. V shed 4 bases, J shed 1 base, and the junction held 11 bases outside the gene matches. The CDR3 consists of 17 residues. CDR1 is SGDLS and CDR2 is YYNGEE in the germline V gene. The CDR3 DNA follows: TGTGCCAGCAGCCCCCCTTTTACAGGGGGCCGGAACACTGAAGCTTTCTTT. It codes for CASSPPFTGGRNTEAFF. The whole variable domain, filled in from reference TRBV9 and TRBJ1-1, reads DSGVTQTPKHLITATGQRVTLRCSPRSGDLSVYWYQQSLDQGLQFLIQYYNGEERAKGNILERFSAQQFPDLHSELNLSSLELGDSALYFCASSPPFTGGRNTEAFFGQGTRLTVV.

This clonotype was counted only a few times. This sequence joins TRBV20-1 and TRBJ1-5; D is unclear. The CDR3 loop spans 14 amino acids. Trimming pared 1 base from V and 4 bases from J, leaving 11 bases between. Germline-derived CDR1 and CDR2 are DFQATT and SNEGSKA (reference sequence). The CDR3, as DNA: TGCAGTGCTAGAGTAACGACACAAAATCAGCCCCAGCATTTT. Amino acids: CSARVTTQNQPQHF.

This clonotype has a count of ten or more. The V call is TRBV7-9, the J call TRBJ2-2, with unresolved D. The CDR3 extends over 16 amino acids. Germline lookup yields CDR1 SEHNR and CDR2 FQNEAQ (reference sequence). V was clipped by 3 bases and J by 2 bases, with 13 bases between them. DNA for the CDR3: TGTGCCAGCAGCTTTCTGAGACCGCTTAACACCGGGGAGCTGTTTTTT. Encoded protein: CASSFLRPLNTGELFF.

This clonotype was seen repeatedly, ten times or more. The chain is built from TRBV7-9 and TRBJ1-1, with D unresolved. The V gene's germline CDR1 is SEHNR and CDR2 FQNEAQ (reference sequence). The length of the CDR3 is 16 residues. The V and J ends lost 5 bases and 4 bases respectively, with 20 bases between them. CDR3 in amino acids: CASSPRRLRDPTEAFF. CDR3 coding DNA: TGTGCCAGCAGCCCGAGGCGTTTAAGGGATCCCACTGAAGCTTTCTTT.

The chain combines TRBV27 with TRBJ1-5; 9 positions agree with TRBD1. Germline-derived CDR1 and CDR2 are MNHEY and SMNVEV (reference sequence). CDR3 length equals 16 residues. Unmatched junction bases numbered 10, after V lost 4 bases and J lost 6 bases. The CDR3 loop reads CASSSTGTGLGQPQHF. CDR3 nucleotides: TGTGCCAGCAGTTCCACCGGGACAGGGTTGGGTCAGCCCCAGCATTTT.

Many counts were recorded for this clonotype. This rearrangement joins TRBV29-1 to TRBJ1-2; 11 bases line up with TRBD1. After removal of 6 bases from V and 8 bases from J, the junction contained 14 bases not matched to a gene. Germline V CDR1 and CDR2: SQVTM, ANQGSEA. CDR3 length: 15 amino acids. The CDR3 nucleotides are TGCAGCGTCATCCCTGGTGGACAGGGGGCGCGAGGCTACACCTTC. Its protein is CSVIPGGQGARGYTF.

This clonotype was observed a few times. The DNA of the CDR3 is TGCGCCAGCAGCGCCCGGGACGGCCAAGAGACCCAGTACTTC. Protein sequence: CASSARDGQETQYF. V gene TRBV5-1 combines with J gene TRBJ2-5, with D possibly called TRBD1 or TRBD2 (5 bases each). Germline CDR1 is SGHRS and CDR2 is YFSETQ. V shed 4 bases and J shed 1 base, with 11 bases lying between them. This CDR3 contains 14 residues.

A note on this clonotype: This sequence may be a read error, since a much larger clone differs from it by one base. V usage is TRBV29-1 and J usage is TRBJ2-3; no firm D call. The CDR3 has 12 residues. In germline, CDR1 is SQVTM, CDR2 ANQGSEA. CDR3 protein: CSVGSSTDTQFF. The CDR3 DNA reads TGCAGCGTTGGGTCAAGCACAGATACGCAGTTTTTT.

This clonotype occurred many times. The chain's CDR3 is CASSARHRGLNSPLHF. CDR3 nucleotide sequence: TGCGCCAGCAGCGCCAGGCACAGGGGGCTAAATTCACCCCTCCACTTT. The V gene is TRBV4-3, the J gene TRBJ1-6, with 9 bases aligning to TRBD1. J lost 7 bases, V lost 5 bases, and 9 bases had no gene match. Germline V gene data show CDR1 as LGHNA and CDR2 as YSLEER. The CDR3 covers 16 residues.

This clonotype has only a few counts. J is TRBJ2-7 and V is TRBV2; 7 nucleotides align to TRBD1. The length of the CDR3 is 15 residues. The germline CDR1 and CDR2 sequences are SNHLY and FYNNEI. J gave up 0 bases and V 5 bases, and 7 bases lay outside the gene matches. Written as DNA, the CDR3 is TGTGCCAGCAGTTTCGACAGGGCCCTCTCCTACGAGCAGTACTTC. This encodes CASSFDRALSYEQYF.

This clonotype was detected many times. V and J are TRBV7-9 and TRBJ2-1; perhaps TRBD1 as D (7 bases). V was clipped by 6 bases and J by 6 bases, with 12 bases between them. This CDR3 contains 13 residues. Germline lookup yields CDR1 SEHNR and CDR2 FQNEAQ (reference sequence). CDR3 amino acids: CASRLQGGNEQFF. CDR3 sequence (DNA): TGTGCCAGCAGGCTTCAGGGGGGCAATGAGCAGTTCTTC.

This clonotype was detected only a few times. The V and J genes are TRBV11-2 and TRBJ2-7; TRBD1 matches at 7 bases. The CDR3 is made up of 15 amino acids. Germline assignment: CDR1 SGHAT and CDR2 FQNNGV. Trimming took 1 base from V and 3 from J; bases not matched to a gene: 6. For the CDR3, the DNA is TGTGCCAGCAGCTTAGCTGCAGGGGGAGTCTACGAGCAGTACGTC. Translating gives CASSLAAGGVYEQYV.

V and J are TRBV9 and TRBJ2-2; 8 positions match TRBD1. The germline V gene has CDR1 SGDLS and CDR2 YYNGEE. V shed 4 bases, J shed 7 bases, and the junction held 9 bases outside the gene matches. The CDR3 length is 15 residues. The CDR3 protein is CASSPRRGQGGELFF. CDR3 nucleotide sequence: TGTGCCAGCAGCCCCCGCAGGGGGCAAGGCGGGGAGCTGTTTTTT.

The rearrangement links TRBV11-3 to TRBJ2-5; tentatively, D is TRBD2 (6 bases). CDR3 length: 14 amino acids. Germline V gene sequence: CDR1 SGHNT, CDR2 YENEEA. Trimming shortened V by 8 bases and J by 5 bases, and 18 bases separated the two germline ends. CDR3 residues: CASRPGGLEETQYF. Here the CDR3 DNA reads TGTGCCAGCCGACCCGGAGGGTTAGAGGAGACCCAGTACTTC.

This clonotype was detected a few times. In nucleotides, the CDR3 is TGCGCCAGCAGCTTGGAAAGGACTAGCGGTTACTACAATGAGCAGTTCTTC. Translating it yields CASSLERTSGYYNEQFF. V gene TRBV5-1 combines with J gene TRBJ2-1; 10 nucleotides align to TRBD2. The CDR3 is made up of 17 amino acids. The germline CDR1 and CDR2 sequences are SGHRS and YFSETQ. Losses at the gene ends were 0 bases for V and 3 bases for J; bases not matched to a gene: 6.

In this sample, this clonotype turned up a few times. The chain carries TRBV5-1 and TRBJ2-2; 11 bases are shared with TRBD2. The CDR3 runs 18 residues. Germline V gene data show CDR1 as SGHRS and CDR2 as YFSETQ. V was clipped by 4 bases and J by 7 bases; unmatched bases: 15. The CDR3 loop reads CASSLRTSGLKRGGELFF. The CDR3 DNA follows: TGCGCCAGCAGCCTCCGGACTAGCGGGCTTAAAAGGGGCGGGGAGCTGTTTTTT.

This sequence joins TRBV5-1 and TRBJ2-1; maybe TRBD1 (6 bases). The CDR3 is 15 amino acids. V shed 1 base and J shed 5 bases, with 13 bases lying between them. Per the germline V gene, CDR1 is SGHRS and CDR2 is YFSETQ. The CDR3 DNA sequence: TGCGCCAGCAGCTTGACAGGGAGTGCCAACAATGAGCAGTTCTTC. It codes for CASSLTGSANNEQFF.

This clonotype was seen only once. CDR3 in amino acids: CASSQDLVQNQPQHF. CDR3 bases: TGCGCCAGCAGCCAAGATTTGGTGCAGAATCAGCCCCAGCATTTT. The rearrangement joins TRBV4-3 to TRBJ1-5, with D unresolved. The CDR3 consists of 15 residues. V lost 0 bases and J 4 bases, leaving 10 bases between the germline ends. Germline CDR1 is LGHNA and CDR2 is YSLEER.

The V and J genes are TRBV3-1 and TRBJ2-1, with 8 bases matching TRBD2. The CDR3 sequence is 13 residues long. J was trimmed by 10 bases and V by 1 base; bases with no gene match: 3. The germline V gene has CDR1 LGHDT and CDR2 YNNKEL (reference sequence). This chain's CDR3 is CASSQAGGLEQFF. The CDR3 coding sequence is TGTGCCAGCAGCCAAGCGGGGGGGTTGGAGCAGTTCTTC.

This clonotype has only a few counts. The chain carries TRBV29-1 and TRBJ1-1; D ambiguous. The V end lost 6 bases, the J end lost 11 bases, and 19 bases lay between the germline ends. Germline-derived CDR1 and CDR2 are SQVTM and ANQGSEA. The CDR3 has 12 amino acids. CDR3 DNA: TGCAGCGTCCTGAAGGGCGGGTCGGGCGCTTTCTTT. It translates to CSVLKGGSGAFF.

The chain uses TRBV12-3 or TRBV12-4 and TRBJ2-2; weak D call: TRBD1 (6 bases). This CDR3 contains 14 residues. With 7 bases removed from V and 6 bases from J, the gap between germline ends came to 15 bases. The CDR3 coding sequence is TGTGCCAGCACCACCACAGGGAGTCCCGGGGAGCTGTTTTTT. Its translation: CASTTTGSPGELFF.